These 9 T cell receptor beta chains were sequenced from one sample in a study of cytomegalovirus exposure and HLA in healthy donors. The PCR made use of 60 Vbeta and 13 Jbeta primers. Clones were read by immunoSEQ multiplex PCR, and TCRdb kept only the in-frame ones, dropping some. The data hold 130,000 or so clones, with around 69% observed a single time. Material: PBMCs. The receptors derive from a woman aged 40-49 years in good health and CMV-seropositive.

V gene TRBV29-1 combines with J gene TRBJ1-2; D gene uncertain. Germline-derived CDR1 and CDR2 are SQVTM and ANQGSEA. This CDR3 spans 16 amino acids. V lost 6 bases and J 2 bases, leaving 22 bases between the germline ends. This CDR3 reads CSVGRDGGGSNYGYTF. The CDR3 region has the DNA TGCAGCGTGGGCAGAGACGGCGGAGGATCCAACTATGGCTACACCTTC.

V and J are TRBV2 and TRBJ2-7; possibly TRBD1 for D (6 bases). Germline CDR1 reads SNHLY; CDR2 reads FYNNEI. This CDR3 is built from 14 residues. V shed 4 bases and J shed 4 bases, with 14 bases lying between them. The CDR3 coding sequence is TGTGCCAGCAGTGTTCAGGGGATGCAATACGAGCAGTACTTC. Residues: CASSVQGMQYEQYF.

The rearrangement links TRBV6-1 to TRBJ2-4; the D gene is possibly TRBD2 (5 bases). The CDR3 length is 14 residues. Germline CDR1 MNHNS, CDR2 SASEGT. V dropped 1 base and J dropped 9 bases, with 13 bases sitting between them. This CDR3 reads CASSEGVLEGIQYF. The CDR3 DNA follows: TGTGCCAGCAGTGAAGGGGTCCTCGAGGGCATTCAGTACTTC.

The V gene is TRBV11-3, the J gene TRBJ2-7, with a possible D match to TRBD1 (6 bases). Trimming took 3 bases from V and 1 from J, leaving 13 bases between them. The CDR3 sequence is 15 residues long. Germline CDR1 reads SGHNT; CDR2 reads YENEEA. The CDR3 bases are TGTGCCAGCAGCTTCGTACAGGGAACTTCCTACGAGCAGTACTTC. It specifies CASSFVQGTSYEQYF.

This rearrangement joins TRBV6-1 to TRBJ1-5, with unresolved D. CDR1 is MNHNS, CDR2 SASEGT, per germline. The CDR3 extends over 13 amino acids. The V gene lost 7 bases and the J gene lost 1 base, with 8 bases spanning the gap. CDR3 sequence reads: CASKAGSNQPQHF. CDR3 DNA sequence: TGTGCCAGCAAGGCAGGAAGCAATCAGCCCCAGCATTTT.

The J gene is TRBJ1-3, the V gene TRBV6-1, with 7 bases identical to TRBD1. The germline CDR1 and CDR2 sequences are MNHNS and SASEGT. This CDR3 is built from 14 residues. With 3 bases clipped from V and 7 bases from J, the junction kept 6 bases outside the gene matches. The CDR3 sequence is CASSDLTGWNTIYF. In nucleotides, the CDR3 is TGTGCCAGCAGTGACCTGACAGGGTGGAACACCATATATTTT.

V gene TRBV19 combines with J gene TRBJ2-7, with D maybe TRBD2 (5 bases). Germline CDR1 LNHDA, CDR2 SQIVND (reference sequence). The CDR3 spans 14 residues. V was clipped by 0 bases and J by 5 bases, with 11 bases between them. CDR3 region: CASSIDSRGNEQYF. The CDR3 region has the DNA TGTGCCAGTAGTATAGACTCCCGGGGAAACGAGCAGTACTTC.

This clone was seen more than once but under ten times. The chain employs TRBV6-1 and TRBJ1-3; 9 nucleotides match TRBD1. The germline V gene encodes CDR1 MNHNS and CDR2 SASEGT. The CDR3 is 15 residues long. V lost 6 bases and J lost 4; bases outside the gene matches: 7. In DNA form, the CDR3 reads TGTGCCAGCAGCCCCGACAGGGGGATCGGAAACACCATATATTTT. Its protein product is CASSPDRGIGNTIYF.

This clone was detected only a few times. The CDR3 loop reads CASSLAWARLEGYTF. CDR3 in DNA: TGTGCCAGCAGCTTGGCGTGGGCAAGGCTGGAAGGCTACACCTTC. The chain employs TRBV5-8 and TRBJ1-2; D not resolved. V lost 0 bases to trimming and J lost 8 bases, with 17 bases between them. CDR1 is SGHTS, CDR2 YDEGEE, per germline. CDR3 length equals 15 residues.